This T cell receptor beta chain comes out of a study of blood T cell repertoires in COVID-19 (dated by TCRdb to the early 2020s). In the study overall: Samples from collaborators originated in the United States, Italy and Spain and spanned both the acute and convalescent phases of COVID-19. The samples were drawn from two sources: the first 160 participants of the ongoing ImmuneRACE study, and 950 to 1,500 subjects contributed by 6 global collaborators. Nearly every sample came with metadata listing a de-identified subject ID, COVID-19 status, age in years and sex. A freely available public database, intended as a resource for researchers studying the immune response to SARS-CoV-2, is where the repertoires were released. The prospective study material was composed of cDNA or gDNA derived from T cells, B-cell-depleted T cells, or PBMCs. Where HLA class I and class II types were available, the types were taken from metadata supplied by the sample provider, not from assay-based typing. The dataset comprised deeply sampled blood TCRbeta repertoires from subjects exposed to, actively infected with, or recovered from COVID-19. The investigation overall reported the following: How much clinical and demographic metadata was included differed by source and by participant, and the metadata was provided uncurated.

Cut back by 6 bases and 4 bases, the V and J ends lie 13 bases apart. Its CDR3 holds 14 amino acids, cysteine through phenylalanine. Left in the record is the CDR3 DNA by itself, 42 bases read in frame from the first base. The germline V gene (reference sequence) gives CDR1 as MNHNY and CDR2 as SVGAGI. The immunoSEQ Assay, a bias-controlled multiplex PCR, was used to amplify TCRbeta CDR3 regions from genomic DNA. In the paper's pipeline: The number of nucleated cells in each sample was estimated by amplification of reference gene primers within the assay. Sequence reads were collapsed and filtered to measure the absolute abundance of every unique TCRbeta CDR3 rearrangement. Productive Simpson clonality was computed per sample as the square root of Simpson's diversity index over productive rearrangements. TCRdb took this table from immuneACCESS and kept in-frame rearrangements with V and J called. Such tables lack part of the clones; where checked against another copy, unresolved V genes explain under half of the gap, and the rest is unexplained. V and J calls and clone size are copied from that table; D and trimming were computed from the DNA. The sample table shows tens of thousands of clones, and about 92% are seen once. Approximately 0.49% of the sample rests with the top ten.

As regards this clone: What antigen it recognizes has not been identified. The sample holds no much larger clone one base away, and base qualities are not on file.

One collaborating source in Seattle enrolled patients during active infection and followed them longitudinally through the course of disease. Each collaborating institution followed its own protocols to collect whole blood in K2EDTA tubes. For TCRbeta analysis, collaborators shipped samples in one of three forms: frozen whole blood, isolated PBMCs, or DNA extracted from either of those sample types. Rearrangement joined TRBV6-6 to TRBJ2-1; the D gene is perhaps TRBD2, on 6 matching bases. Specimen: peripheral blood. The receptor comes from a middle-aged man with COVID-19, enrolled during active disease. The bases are TGTGCCAGCAGGGTGGGAGGAGGATACAATGAGCAGTTCTTC. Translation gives CASRVGGGYNEQFF.